Listed below are T cell receptor beta chains from one sample, sequenced in a study of blood T cell repertoires in COVID-19. Libraries were prepared by immunoSEQ multiplex PCR; TCRdb keeps only in-frame clonotypes and omits some of them. There are about 93,000 clones in the sample; about 86% occur only once, and about 17% lies in the top ten. Sequencing was carried out using peripheral blood. The source of these receptors is a woman older than 75 with acute or convalescent COVID-19. CDR3s include the opening cysteine and the closing phenylalanine or tryptophan. The D gene is left open where the match is weak.

V gene,J gene,D gene,CDR3 DNA,CDR3 protein
TRBV11-2,TRBJ2-1,TRBD2,TGTGCCAGCAGCTTAGGCGGGGGAAGTTACAATGAGCAGTTCTTC,CASSLGGGSYNEQFF
TRBV7-9,TRBJ1-1,-,TGTGCCAGCAGCTTAGAAGGGGGCACTGAAGCTTTCTTT,CASSLEGGTEAFF
TRBV9,TRBJ2-1,-,TGTGCCAGCAGCGTAGTAGACTATGATAATGAGCAGTTCTTC,CASSVVDYDNEQFF
TRBV3-1/TRBV3-2,TRBJ2-7,-,TGTGCCAGCAGCTCGCAGTCGTTTGGCTCCTACGAGCAGTACTTC,CASSSQSFGSYEQYF
TRBV4-1,TRBJ1-4,TRBD1,TGCGCCAGCAGCCAGAAGCCCGGGACAGTGGGTGAAAAACTGTTTTTT,CASSQKPGTVGEKLFF
TRBV3-1/TRBV3-2,TRBJ2-1,TRBD2,TGTGCCAGCAGCCGAGGGACTAGCGTTCACAATGAGCAGTTCTTC,CASSRGTSVHNEQFF
TRBV19,TRBJ2-2,TRBD2,TGTGCCAGTAGTATAGAGGCCGGGACTAGCGTCACCGGGGAGCTGTTTTTT,CASSIEAGTSVTGELFF
TRBV18,TRBJ1-2,-,TGTGCCAGCTCACCCCCGACAGAGGACTATGGCTACACCTTC,CASSPPTEDYGYTF
TRBV15,TRBJ2-6,-,TGTGCCACCAGCCAAAAGGGAGTCGGGTCTGGGGCCAACGTCCTGACTTTC,CATSQKGVGSGANVLTF
TRBV5-1,TRBJ1-2,TRBD1,TGCGCCAGCAGCCCCTCGACAGGGACCGACTATGGCTACACCTTC,CASSPSTGTDYGYTF
TRBV24-1,TRBJ2-7,TRBD2,TGTGCCACCAGTGCCGCTAGCGGGGGCTACGAGCAGTACTTC,CATSAASGGYEQYF